This T cell receptor beta chain was sequenced in a study of T cells in localized non-small cell lung cancer. Whole-study findings and limits: Compared with tumor, uninvolved adjacent lung displayed greater T cell clonality, ranking highest overall.

This CDR3 spans 13 amino acids. Germline V CDR1 and CDR2: SGHDT, YYEEEE. Deletions cut 1 base from V and 9 bases from J, with 8 bases between. On this clone: Its target is not known.

The protocol was immunoSEQ multiplex PCR, while the TCRdb copy is restricted to in-frame clones and leaves out a portion. Of tens of thousands of clones in the sample, roughly 87% were seen once. V is TRBV5-6 and J is TRBJ1-6; unclear D gene. The TCR sequence derives from a male donor at least 60 years old with stage I lung adenocarcinoma. The sequenced sample was peripheral blood, obtained before any cancer treatment. CDR3 residues: CASSLLVPSPLHF. The CDR3 nucleotides are TGTGCCAGCAGCTTGTTAGTTCCTTCACCCCTCCACTTT.